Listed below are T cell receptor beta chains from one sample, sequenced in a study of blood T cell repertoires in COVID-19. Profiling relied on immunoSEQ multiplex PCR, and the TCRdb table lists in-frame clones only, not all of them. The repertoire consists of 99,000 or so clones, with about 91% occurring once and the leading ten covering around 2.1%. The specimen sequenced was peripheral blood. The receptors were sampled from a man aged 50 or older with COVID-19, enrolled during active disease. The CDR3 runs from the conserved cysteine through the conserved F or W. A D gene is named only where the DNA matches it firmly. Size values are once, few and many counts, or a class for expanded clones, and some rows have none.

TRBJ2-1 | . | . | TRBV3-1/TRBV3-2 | TGTGCCAGCAGCCAAAGGGGCCCGCTTACCTACAATGAGCAGTTCTTC | CASSQRGPLTYNEQFF
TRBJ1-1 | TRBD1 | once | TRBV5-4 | TGTGCCAGCAGCTCGGGACAGGTGAACACTGAAGCTTTCTTT | CASSSGQVNTEAFF
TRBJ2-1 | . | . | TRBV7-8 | TGTGCCAGCAGCTTCTTTGGTAGCGGCAACTACAATGAGCAGTTCTTC | CASSFFGSGNYNEQFF
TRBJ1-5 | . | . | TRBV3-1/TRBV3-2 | TGTGCCAGCAGCCAAGTTTCAGGGGTTGGACAGCCCCAGCATTTT | CASSQVSGVGQPQHF
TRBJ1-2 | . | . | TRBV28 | TGTGCCAGCAGTTCCTACTCCCCCTCCGGGACTAACTATGGCTACACCTTC | CASSSYSPSGTNYGYTF
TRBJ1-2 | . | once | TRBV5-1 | TGCGCCAGCGGGGCGCTGGATGGCTACACCTTC | CASGALDGYTF
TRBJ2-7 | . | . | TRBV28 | TGTGCCAGCAGTTTAGGACGGTATACAGGGCGCTCATACGAGCAGTACTTC | CASSLGRYTGRSYEQYF
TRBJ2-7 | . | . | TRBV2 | TGTGCCAGCAGTGATGGCAGGTTAACCTACGAGCAGTACTTC | CASSDGRLTYEQYF
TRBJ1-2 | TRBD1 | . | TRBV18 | TGTGCCAGCTCAGCCGGGACAGGGGGCAACTATGGCTACACCTTC | CASSAGTGGNYGYTF
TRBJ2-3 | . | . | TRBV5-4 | TGTGCCAGCAGCTTGCAACAGGGAGGCACAGATACGCAGTATTTT | CASSLQQGGTDTQYF
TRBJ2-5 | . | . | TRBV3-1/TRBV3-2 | TGTGCCAGCAGCCCCCCAGGGGTGGGAGAGACCCAGTACTTC | CASSPPGVGETQYF
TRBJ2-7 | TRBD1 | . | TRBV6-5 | TGTGCCAGCAGTTACCTCGGACAGGGGACCTACGAGCAGTACTTC | CASSYLGQGTYEQYF
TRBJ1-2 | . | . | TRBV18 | TGTGCCAGCTCACCGAATCGGCAGGGGCGGTATGGCTACACCTTC | CASSPNRQGRYGYTF
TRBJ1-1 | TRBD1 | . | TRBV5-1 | TGCGCCAGCAGCCCAGGGGGGCCGTTGAACACTGAAGCTTTCTTT | CASSPGGPLNTEAFF
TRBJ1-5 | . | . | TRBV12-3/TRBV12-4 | TGTGCCAGCAGTTTGGGGCGGGGTCAGCCCCAGCATTTT | CASSLGRGQPQHF
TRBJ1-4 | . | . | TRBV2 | TGTGCCAGCAGTAGCGGGGTCCCTAATGAAAAACTGTTTTTT | CASSSGVPNEKLFF
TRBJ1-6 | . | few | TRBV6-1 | TGTGCCAGCAGTGAAGCAAGCGGGGCGGGTAATTCACCCCTCCACTTT | CASSEASGAGNSPLHF
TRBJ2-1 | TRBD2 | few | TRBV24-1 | TGTGCCACCAGTGATTGGGCGGCTAGCGGGGGGCCCTTTTACAATGAGCAGTTCTTC | CATSDWAASGGPFYNEQFF
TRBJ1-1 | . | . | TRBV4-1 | TGCGCCAGCACCTTGGAGGGCGGGACTAACACTGAAGCTTTCTTT | CASTLEGGTNTEAFF
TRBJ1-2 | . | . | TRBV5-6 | TGTGCCAGCAGCCCGGACAGCTTCTATGGCTACACCTTC | CASSPDSFYGYTF
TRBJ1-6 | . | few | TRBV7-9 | TGTGCCAGCAGCTTAGATAGAAATAATTCACCCCTCCACTTT | CASSLDRNNSPLHF
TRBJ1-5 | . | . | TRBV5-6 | TGTGCCAGCAGCAGAAACAGGGTAAATCAGCCCCAGCATTTT | CASSRNRVNQPQHF
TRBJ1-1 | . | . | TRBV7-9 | TGTGCCAGCAGCTTAGGGTCCCCTGGGCAGGGAATGAACACTGAAGCTTTCTTT | CASSLGSPGQGMNTEAFF
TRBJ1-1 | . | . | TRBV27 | TGTGCCAGCAGTTTGCTAACCCCGAACACTGAAGCTTTCTTT | CASSLLTPNTEAFF
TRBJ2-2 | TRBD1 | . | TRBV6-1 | TGTGCCAGCAGTGAGGACAGGGCCGGGGAGCTGTTTTTT | CASSEDRAGELFF
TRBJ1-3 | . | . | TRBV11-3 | TGTGCCAGCAGCCTCGACAGCTCTGGAAACACCATATATTTT | CASSLDSSGNTIYF
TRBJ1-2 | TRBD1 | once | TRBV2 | TGTGCCAGCAGTTCGACAGGGGTATATGGCTACACCTTC | CASSSTGVYGYTF
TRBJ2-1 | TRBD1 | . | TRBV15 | TGTGCCACCAGCTCTGAGCGAGGACAGGGGGACAATGAGCAGTTCTTC | CATSSERGQGDNEQFF
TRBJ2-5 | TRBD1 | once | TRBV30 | TGTGCCTGGAGTGTACAGGGGGCTGGGGAGACCCAGTACTTC | CAWSVQGAGETQYF
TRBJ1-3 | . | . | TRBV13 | TGTGCCAGCAGCCCACATAGCCCCACCGGGACTGGACCTGGAAACACCATATATTTT | CASSPHSPTGTGPGNTIYF
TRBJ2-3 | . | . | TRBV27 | TGTGCCAGCAGTCCCGGACAGTATCCAGATACGCAGTATTTT | CASSPGQYPDTQYF
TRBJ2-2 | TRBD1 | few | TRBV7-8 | TGTGCCAGTCCCTCCACAGGGGCGAACACCGGGGAGCTGTTTTTT | CASPSTGANTGELFF
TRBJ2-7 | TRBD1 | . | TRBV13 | TGTGCCAGCAGCTTAGGCCAAAATGACAGGGCTTACTACGAGCAGTACTTC | CASSLGQNDRAYYEQYF